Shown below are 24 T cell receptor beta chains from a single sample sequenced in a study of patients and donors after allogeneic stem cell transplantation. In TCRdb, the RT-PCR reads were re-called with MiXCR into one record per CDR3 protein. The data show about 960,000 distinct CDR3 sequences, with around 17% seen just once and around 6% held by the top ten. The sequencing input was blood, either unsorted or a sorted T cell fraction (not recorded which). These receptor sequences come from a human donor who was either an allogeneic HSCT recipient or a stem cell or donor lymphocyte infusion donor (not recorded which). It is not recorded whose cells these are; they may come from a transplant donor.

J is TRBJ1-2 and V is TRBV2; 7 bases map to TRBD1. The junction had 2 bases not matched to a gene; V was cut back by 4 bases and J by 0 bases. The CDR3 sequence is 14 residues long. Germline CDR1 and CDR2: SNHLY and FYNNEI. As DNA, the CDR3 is TGTGCCAGCAGTGGCGGGACAGCTAACTATGGCTACACCTTC. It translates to CASSGGTANYGYTF.

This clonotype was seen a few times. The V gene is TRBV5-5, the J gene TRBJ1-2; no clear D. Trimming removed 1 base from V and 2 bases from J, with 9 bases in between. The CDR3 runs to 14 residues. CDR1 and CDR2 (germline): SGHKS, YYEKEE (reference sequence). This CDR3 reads CASSLFYSNYGYTF. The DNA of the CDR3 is TGTGCCAGCAGCTTGTTTTACTCCAACTATGGCTACACCTTC. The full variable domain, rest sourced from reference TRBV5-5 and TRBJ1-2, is DAGVTQSPTHLIKTRGQQVTLRCSPISGHKSVSWYQQVLGQGPQFIFQYYEKEERGRGNFPDRFSARQFPNYSSELNVNALLLGDSALYLCASSLFYSNYGYTFGSGTRLTVV.

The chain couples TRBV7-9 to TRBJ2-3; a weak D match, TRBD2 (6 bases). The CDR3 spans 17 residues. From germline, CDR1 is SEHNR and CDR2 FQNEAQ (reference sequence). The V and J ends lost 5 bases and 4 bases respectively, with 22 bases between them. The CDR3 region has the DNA TGTGCCAGCAGCGCACCACCCCTCGGGAGCTCGGCAGATACGCAGTATTTT. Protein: CASSAPPLGSSADTQYF.

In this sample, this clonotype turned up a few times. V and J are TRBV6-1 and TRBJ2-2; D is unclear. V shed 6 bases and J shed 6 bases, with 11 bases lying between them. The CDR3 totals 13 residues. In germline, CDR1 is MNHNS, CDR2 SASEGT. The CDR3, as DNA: TGTGCCAGCAGCCGCCCACGGCCCGGGGAGCTGTTTTTT. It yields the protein CASSRPRPGELFF.

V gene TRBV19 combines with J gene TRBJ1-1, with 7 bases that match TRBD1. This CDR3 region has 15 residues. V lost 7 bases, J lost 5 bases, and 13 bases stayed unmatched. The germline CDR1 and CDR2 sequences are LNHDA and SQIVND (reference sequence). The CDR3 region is CASTTSYRGGTEAFF. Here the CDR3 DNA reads TGTGCCAGTACCACATCCTACAGGGGAGGGACTGAAGCTTTCTTT. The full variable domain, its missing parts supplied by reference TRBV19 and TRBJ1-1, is DGGITQSPKYLFRKEGQNVTLSCEQNLNHDAMYWYRQDPGQGLRLIYYSQIVNDFQKGDIAEGYSVSREKKESFPLTVTSAQKNPTAFYLCASTTSYRGGTEAFFGQGTRLTVV.

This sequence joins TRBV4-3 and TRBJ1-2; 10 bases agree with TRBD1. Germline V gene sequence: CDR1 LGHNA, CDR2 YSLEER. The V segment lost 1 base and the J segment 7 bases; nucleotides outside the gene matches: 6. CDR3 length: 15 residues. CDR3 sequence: CASSQGPGQGTGYTF. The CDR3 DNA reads TGCGCCAGCAGCCAAGGACCGGGACAGGGGACTGGCTACACCTTC.

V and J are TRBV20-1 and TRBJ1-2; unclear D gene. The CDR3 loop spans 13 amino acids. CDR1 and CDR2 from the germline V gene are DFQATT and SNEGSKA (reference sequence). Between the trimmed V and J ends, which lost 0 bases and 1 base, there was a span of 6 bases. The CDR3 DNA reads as TGCAGTGCTAGAGATAGGATTAACTATGGCTACACCTTC. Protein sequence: CSARDRINYGYTF.

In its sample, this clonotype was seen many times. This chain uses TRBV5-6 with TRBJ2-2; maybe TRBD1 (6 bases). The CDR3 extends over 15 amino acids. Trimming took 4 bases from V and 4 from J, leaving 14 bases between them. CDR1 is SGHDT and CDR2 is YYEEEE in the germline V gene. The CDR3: CASSLTGEPTGELFF. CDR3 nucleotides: TGTGCCAGCAGCCTGACAGGAGAGCCCACCGGGGAGCTGTTTTTT. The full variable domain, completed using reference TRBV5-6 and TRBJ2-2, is DAGVTQSPTHLIKTRGQQVTLRCSPKSGHDTVSWYQQALGQGPQFIFQYYEEEERQRGNFPDRFSGHQFPNYSSELNVNALLLGDSALYLCASSLTGEPTGELFFGEGSRLTVL.

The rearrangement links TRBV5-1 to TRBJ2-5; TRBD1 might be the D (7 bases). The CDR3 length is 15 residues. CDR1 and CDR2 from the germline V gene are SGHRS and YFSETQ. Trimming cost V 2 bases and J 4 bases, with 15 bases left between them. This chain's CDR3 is CASSLTHRGGETQYF. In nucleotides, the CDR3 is TGCGCCAGCAGCTTAACCCACAGGGGAGGAGAGACCCAGTACTTC. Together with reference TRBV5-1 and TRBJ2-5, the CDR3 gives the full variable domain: KAGVTQTPRYLIKTRGQQVTLSCSPISGHRSVSWYQQTPGQGLQFLFEYFSETQRNKGNFPGRFSGRQFSNSRSEMNVSTLELGDSALYLCASSLTHRGGETQYFGPGTRLLVL.

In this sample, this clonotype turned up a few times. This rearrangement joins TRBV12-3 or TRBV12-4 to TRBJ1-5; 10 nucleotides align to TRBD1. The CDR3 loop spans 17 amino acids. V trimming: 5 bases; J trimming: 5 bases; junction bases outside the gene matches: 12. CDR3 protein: CASSPSGTGETYQPQHF. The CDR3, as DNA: TGTGCCAGCAGTCCTTCAGGGACAGGGGAAACTTATCAGCCCCAGCATTTT.

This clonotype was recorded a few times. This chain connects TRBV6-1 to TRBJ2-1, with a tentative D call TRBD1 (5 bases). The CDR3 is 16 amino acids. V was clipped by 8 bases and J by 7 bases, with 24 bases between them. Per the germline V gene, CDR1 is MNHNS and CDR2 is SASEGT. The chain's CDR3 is CASFRQISRGANEQFF. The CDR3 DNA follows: TGTGCCAGCTTCCGACAGATCAGTAGGGGCGCAAATGAGCAGTTCTTC.

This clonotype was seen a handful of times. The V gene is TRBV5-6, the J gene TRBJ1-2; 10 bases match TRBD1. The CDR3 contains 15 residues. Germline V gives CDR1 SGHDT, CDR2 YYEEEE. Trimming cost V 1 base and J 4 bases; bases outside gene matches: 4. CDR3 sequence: CASSLFGTGAYGYTF. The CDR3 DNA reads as TGTGCCAGCAGCTTGTTCGGGACAGGGGCCTATGGCTACACCTTC.

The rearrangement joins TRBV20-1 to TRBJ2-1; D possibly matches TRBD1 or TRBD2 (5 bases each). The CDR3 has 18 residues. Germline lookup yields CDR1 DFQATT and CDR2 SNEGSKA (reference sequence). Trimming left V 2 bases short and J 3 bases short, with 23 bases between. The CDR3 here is CSARLHEGPSGYYNEQFF. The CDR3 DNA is TGCAGTGCTAGACTTCACGAGGGACCCTCGGGCTACTACAATGAGCAGTTCTTC.

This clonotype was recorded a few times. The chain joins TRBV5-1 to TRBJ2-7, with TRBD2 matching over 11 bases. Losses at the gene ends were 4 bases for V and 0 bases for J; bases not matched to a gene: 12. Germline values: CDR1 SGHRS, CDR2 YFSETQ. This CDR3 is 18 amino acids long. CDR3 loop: CASSPSSSTSGGSYEQYF. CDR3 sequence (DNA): TGCGCCAGCAGCCCGAGCTCGTCTACTAGCGGGGGCTCCTACGAGCAGTACTTC.

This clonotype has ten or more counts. CDR3 coding DNA: TGTGCCAGCAGTAGAACCGGACGGGGAACCTACGAGCAGTACTTC. It is translated as CASSRTGRGTYEQYF. The chain recombines TRBV12-3 or TRBV12-4 with TRBJ2-7; possibly TRBD2 for D (5 bases). The CDR3 totals 15 residues. The V and J ends lost 5 bases and 2 bases respectively, with 16 bases between them.

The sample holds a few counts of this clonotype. The CDR3 protein is CASSRDYHEQYF. The CDR3 DNA is TGTGCCAGCAGCCGGGACTACCACGAGCAGTACTTC. J is TRBJ2-7 and V is TRBV21-1; the table gives TRBD2 as D, unverified against the DNA. TRBV21-1 corresponds to a pseudogene. The CDR3 has 12 amino acids.

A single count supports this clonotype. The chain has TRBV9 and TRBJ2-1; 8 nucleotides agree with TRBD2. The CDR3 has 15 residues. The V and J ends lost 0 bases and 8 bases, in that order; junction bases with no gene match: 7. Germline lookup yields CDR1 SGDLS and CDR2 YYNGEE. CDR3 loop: CASSVAGTSIDEQFF. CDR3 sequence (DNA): TGTGCCAGCAGCGTAGCTGGGACTAGTATAGATGAGCAGTTCTTC.

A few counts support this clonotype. CDR3 in amino acids: CASSLAQAPNTEAFF. The DNA for the CDR3 is TGCGCCAGCAGCTTGGCTCAGGCTCCGAACACTGAAGCTTTCTTT. The V and J genes are TRBV5-1 and TRBJ1-1; no clear D. The V end lost 0 bases, the J end lost 1 base, and 10 bases lay between the germline ends. This CDR3 is built from 15 residues. Germline assignment: CDR1 SGHRS and CDR2 YFSETQ.

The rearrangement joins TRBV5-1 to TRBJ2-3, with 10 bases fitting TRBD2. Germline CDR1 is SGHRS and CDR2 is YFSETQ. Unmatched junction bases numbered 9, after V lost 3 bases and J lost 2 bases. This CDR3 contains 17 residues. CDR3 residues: CASSSTGTSVYTDTQYF. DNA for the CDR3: TGCGCCAGCAGCTCCACCGGGACTAGCGTCTACACAGATACGCAGTATTTT.

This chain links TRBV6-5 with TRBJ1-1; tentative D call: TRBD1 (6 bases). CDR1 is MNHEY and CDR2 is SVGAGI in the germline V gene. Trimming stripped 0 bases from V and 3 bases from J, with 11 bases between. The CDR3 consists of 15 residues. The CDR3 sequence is CASSYSRDTYTEAFF. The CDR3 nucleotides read TGTGCCAGCAGTTACTCCCGGGACACATACACTGAAGCTTTCTTT.

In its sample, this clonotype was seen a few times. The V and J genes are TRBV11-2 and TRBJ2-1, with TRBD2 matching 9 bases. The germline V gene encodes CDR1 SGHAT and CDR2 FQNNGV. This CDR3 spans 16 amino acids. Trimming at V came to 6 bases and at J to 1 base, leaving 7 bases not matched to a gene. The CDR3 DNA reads TGTGCCAGCAGTACCATTAGCGGGAGTTCCTACAATGAGCAGTTCTTC. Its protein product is CASSTISGSSYNEQFF.

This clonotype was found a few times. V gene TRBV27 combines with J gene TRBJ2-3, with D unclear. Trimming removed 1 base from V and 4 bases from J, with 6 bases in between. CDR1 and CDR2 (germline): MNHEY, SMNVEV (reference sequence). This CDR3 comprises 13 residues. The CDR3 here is CASSLLDADTQYF. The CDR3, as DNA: TGTGCCAGCAGTTTATTGGATGCAGATACGCAGTATTTT.

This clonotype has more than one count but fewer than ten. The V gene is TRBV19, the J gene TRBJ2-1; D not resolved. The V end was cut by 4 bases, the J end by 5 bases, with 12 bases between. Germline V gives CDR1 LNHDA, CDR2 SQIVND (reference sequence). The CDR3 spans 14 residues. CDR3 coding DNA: TGTGCCAGTAGTAAGGTCGTCGGTGACAATGAGCAGTTCTTC. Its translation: CASSKVVGDNEQFF.

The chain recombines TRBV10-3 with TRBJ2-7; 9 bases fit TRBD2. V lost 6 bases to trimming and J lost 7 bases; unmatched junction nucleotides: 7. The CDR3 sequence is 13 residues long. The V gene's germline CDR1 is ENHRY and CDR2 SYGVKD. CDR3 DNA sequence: TGTGCCATCAGAGCGGGGGGTTTCGGAGAGCAGTACTTC. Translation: CAIRAGGFGEQYF.